The clone carrying this T cell receptor beta chain was found a few times. Germline assignment: CDR1 SGHNT and CDR2 YYREEE (reference sequence). The CDR3 contains 13 residues. V lost 4 bases and J lost 7; bases outside the gene matches: 7. The entry originates in a study of cytomegalovirus exposure and HLA in healthy donors. The primer mix had 60 Vbeta and 13 Jbeta primers. Clones were read by immunoSEQ multiplex PCR, and TCRdb kept only the in-frame ones, dropping some. The sample has roughly 200,000 clones; 77% are singletons. Source material: PBMCs. The chain uses TRBV5-4 and TRBJ1-1, with TRBD1 identical over 7 bases. This sequence was found in a woman aged 60-75 years in good health and CMV-seropositive. The DNA for the CDR3 is TGTGCCAGCAGCATGGGACAGCCCTATGAAGCTTTCTTT. It yields the protein CASSMGQPYEAFF.